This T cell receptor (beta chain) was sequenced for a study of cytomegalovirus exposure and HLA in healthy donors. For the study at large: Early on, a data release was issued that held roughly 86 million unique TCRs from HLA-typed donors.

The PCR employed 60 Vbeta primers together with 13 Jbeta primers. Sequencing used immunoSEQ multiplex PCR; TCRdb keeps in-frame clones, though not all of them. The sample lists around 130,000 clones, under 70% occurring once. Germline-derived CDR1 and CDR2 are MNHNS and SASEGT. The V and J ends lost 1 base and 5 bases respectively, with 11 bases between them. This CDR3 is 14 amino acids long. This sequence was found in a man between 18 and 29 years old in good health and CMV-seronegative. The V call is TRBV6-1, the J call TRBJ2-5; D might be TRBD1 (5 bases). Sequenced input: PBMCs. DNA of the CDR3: TGTGCCAGCAGTGAAGTGGTTTCAGGGGAGACCCAGTACTTC. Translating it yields CASSEVVSGETQYF.